This entry features one TCR beta chain sequence. Profiling relied on immunoSEQ multiplex PCR, and the TCRdb table lists in-frame clones only, not all of them. This sample yields around 100,000 clones, of which over 75% are seen a single time; around 0.16% belongs to the top ten. This sample stems from a study of OX40 agonist ivuxolimab in advanced cancers. The overall study: The dose-escalation cohort was around 83% male, with a mean age of around 60 years, ranging about 23 to 80.

Germline assignment: CDR1 MGHDK and CDR2 SYGVNS. The CDR3 sequence is 13 residues long. V lost 8 bases to trimming and J lost 1 base, with 9 bases between them. This TCR was sampled from an adult with an advanced solid tumor such as melanoma, head and neck, liver or kidney cancer. The sample in question was CD4+ or CD8+ T cells sorted from blood, obtained in a trial of the OX40 agonist ivuxolimab. The chain recombines TRBV25-1 with TRBJ1-5; unclear D gene. The CDR3 sequence: CASAAGSNQPQHF. In nucleotides, the CDR3 is TGTGCCAGCGCGGCGGGGAGCAATCAGCCCCAGCATTTT.